These 32 T cell receptor beta chains originate from one sample sequenced in a study of T cells in Graves' hyperthyroidism and ophthalmopathy. From RNA transcripts, TCR beta CDR3 regions were amplified. Carried out on the TCR CDR3, a first-round RT-PCR used the HTBI primer set. MiXCR was run by TCRdb on the multiplex PCR reads, yielding one entry per CDR3 protein. The sample has roughly 500,000 distinct CDR3 sequences, approximately 16% seen once. Sequencing used blood. These receptors all stem from a woman in her thirties with Graves' ophthalmopathy.

The rearrangement joins TRBV6-1 to TRBJ1-1; no definite D call. Trimming shortened V by 2 bases and J by 4 bases, and 8 bases separated the two germline ends. CDR1 and CDR2 (germline): MNHNS, SASEGT. The CDR3 consists of 13 residues. CDR3 DNA sequence: TGTGCCAGCAGTGAAAACCCGAGCACTGAAGCTTTCTTT. Its protein is CASSENPSTEAFF.

This clonotype was seen a few times. The rearrangement joins TRBV11-2 to TRBJ1-4, with 9 positions matching TRBD1. This CDR3 has 14 amino acids. CDR1 and CDR2 (germline): SGHAT, FQNNGV. The V and J ends lost 7 bases and 6 bases, in that order; junction bases with no gene match: 6. The DNA for the CDR3 is TGTGCCAGCACCTCACAGGGGGCGTATGAAAAACTGTTTTTT. As protein: CASTSQGAYEKLFF.

Turning to this clonotype: A much larger clone differs by one base, so this may be a read error. The V and J genes are TRBV5-8 and TRBJ2-7; D perhaps matches TRBD2 (5 bases). The CDR3 consists of 12 residues. Germline V CDR1 and CDR2: SGHTS, YDEGEE. The CDR3 DNA reads as TGTGTCAGCAGCCTGATCGCGGGCGAGCAGTACTTC. It translates to CVSSLIAGEQYF.

V gene TRBV20-1 combines with J gene TRBJ1-1; tentatively, D is TRBD1 (6 bases). CDR3 length: 13 amino acids. Trimming pared 8 bases from V and 2 bases from J, leaving 15 bases between. Germline CDR1 and CDR2: DFQATT and SNEGSKA (reference sequence). The CDR3 DNA reads as TGCAGTACAGGGTCCGAAACCAACACTGAAGCTTTCTTT. Translated: CSTGSETNTEAFF.

The rearrangement joins TRBV20-1 to TRBJ1-1; D may be TRBD1 (5 bases). CDR3 size: 13 residues. Per the germline V gene, CDR1 is DFQATT and CDR2 is SNEGSKA (reference sequence). The V end was cut by 7 bases, the J end by 0 bases, with 12 bases between. The CDR3 DNA is TGCAGTGTCCCGGGACGGCTGAACACTGAAGCTTTCTTT. Its translation is CSVPGRLNTEAFF.

This clonotype was found many times. The chain uses TRBV18 and TRBJ1-2, with D uncertain. This CDR3 region has 13 residues. Trimming shortened V by 0 bases and J by 4 bases, and 6 bases separated the two germline ends. Germline CDR1 is KGHSH and CDR2 is LQKENI. The CDR3 reads CASSPPTSYGYTF. The CDR3 DNA reads as TGTGCCAGCTCACCACCGACAAGCTATGGCTACACCTTC.

This chain joins TRBV7-2 and TRBJ1-2; perhaps TRBD1 as D (6 bases). The germline gives CDR1 SGHTA, CDR2 FQGNSA. V was clipped by 4 bases and J by 10 bases, with 22 bases between them. The CDR3 is made up of 15 amino acids. The CDR3 DNA reads TGTGCCAGCAGCTATCAGGGGACCGCCGGTGGAGACTACACCTTC. Translating it yields CASSYQGTAGGDYTF.

Comments on this clonotype: Mismatch with germline at one junction end may stem from a read error. The rearrangement links TRBV4-1 to TRBJ2-2; D tentatively fits TRBD1 or TRBD2 (5 bases each). There are 16 residues in the CDR3. Germline V gives CDR1 MGHRA, CDR2 YSYEKL. CDR3 protein: CASSPVGTTNTGELFF. In DNA, the CDR3 is TGTGCCAGCAGCCCTGTCGGGACGACGAACACCGGGGAGCTGTTTTTT.

With regard to this clonotype: Its ends do not fully match the called genes, so a read error is possible. The chain links TRBV30 to TRBJ2-3, with a possible D match to TRBD1 (5 bases). The germline gives CDR1 GTSNPN, CDR2 SVGIG (reference sequence). CDR3 length: 13 amino acids. The DNA for the CDR3 is TGTGCCTCCGCAGGGTGGGGCACCGATACGCAGTATTTT. This encodes CASAGWGTDTQYF.

This clonotype was detected only a few times. The chain combines TRBV6-1 with TRBJ2-3; D perhaps matches TRBD2 (6 bases). The germline gives CDR1 MNHNS, CDR2 SASEGT. V was pared by 6 bases and J by 2 bases, with 15 bases between. This CDR3 region has 15 residues. The chain's CDR3 is CASSLLSGDTDTQYF. The CDR3 DNA sequence: TGTGCCAGCAGCCTCCTTAGCGGAGACACAGATACGCAGTATTTT.

This clonotype appeared many times. The chain employs TRBV18 and TRBJ2-5, with D possibly TRBD2 on 5 matching bases. The length of the CDR3 is 11 residues. Germline V gives CDR1 KGHSH, CDR2 LQKENI. The V end was cut by 5 bases, the J end by 9 bases, with 10 bases between. For the CDR3, the DNA is TGTGCCAGCTCATCCGCCGGGGCCCAGTACTTC. This codes for CASSSAGAQYF.

The V and J genes are TRBV29-1 and TRBJ2-7; 13 bases are shared with TRBD2. CDR3 length equals 18 residues. J lost 3 bases, V lost 6 bases, and 17 bases had no gene match. Per the germline V gene, CDR1 is SQVTM and CDR2 is ANQGSEA. This chain's CDR3 is CSVRDSTSGRDSLYEQYF. The CDR3 region has the DNA TGCAGCGTACGTGACAGCACTAGCGGGAGGGATAGCCTCTACGAGCAGTACTTC.

This clonotype was seen only a few times. V is TRBV6-1 and J is TRBJ1-2; 7 bases fit TRBD1. This CDR3 has 12 residues. With 8 bases clipped from V and 7 bases from J, the junction kept 7 bases outside the gene matches. From germline, CDR1 is MNHNS and CDR2 SASEGT. CDR3 protein: CASQGQTAGYTF. In DNA, the CDR3 is TGTGCCAGCCAGGGACAGACTGCTGGCTACACCTTC.

The chain carries TRBV29-1 and TRBJ2-1; no reliable D call. This CDR3 has 12 residues. CDR1 and CDR2 from the germline V gene are SQVTM and ANQGSEA. Deletions cut 4 bases from V and 8 bases from J, with 12 bases between. This CDR3 is CSVVLGIHEQFF. CDR3 nucleotide sequence: TGCAGCGTTGTGCTAGGGATCCATGAGCAGTTCTTC.

This clonotype was seen ten or more times. The chain couples TRBV7-2 to TRBJ2-7, with D perhaps given as TRBD1 or TRBD2 (5 bases each). The CDR3 spans 13 residues. CDR1 is SGHTA, CDR2 FQGNSA, per germline. The ends were cut back, 3 bases at V and 7 bases at J, with 13 bases in the middle. CDR3 bases: TGTGCCAGCAGCTTCTTGTGGGACGGGGAGCAGTACTTC. Its protein is CASSFLWDGEQYF.

This clonotype turned up a few times. The chain is built from TRBV2 and TRBJ2-6; D call uncertain. This CDR3 region has 13 residues. Trimming removed 5 bases at V and 10 bases at J, with 12 bases between. Germline V gene data show CDR1 as SNHLY and CDR2 as FYNNEI. CDR3 in amino acids: CASSPTLSNVLTF. CDR3 nucleotide sequence: TGTGCCAGCAGTCCAACACTCAGTAACGTCCTGACTTTC. Combining the CDR3 with reference TRBV2 and TRBJ2-6 gives the whole variable domain EPEVTQTPSHQVTQMGQEVILRCVPISNHLYFYWYRQILGQKVEFLVSFYNNEISEKSEIFDDQFSVERPDGSNFTLKIRSTKLEDSAMYFCASSPTLSNVLTFGAGSRLTVL.

The chain is built from TRBV10-3 and TRBJ1-2; D not certain. V shed 4 bases and J shed 3 bases, with 9 bases lying between them. This CDR3 spans 13 amino acids. Per germline, CDR1 ENHRY and CDR2 SYGVKD. CDR3 region: CAISGPDYYGYTF. The CDR3 DNA is TGTGCCATCAGTGGGCCAGACTACTATGGCTACACCTTC.

This clonotype has a count of ten or more. The chain employs TRBV20-1 and TRBJ2-3; D assignment may be TRBD1 or TRBD2 (5 bases each). The V and J ends lost 4 bases and 5 bases respectively, with 16 bases between them. Germline V gene data show CDR1 as DFQATT and CDR2 as SNEGSKA (reference sequence). This CDR3 has 14 amino acids. The CDR3 DNA follows: TGCAGTGCTACCTCCGGGACCTCGGGAGATACGCAGTATTTT. This gives the protein CSATSGTSGDTQYF.

This clonotype was counted ten times or more. The V gene is TRBV28, the J gene TRBJ1-2; D is possibly TRBD1 (5 bases). Between the trimmed V and J ends, which lost 1 base and 4 bases, there was a span of 10 bases. This CDR3 spans 14 amino acids. In germline, CDR1 is MDHEN, CDR2 SYDVKM. CDR3 DNA sequence: TGTGCCAGCAGTTTATTCTTTGGGACCTATGGCTACACCTTC. Encoded protein: CASSLFFGTYGYTF.

The chain links TRBV27 to TRBJ2-2, with 7 bases aligning to TRBD2. Unmatched junction bases numbered 7, after V lost 3 bases and J lost 6 bases. The V gene's germline CDR1 is MNHEY and CDR2 SMNVEV (reference sequence). This CDR3 comprises 15 residues. The CDR3 is CASSFNGGMPGELFF. The CDR3 DNA reads as TGTGCCAGCAGTTTTAACGGGGGGATGCCCGGGGAGCTGTTTTTT.

This clonotype was observed a handful of times. This sequence joins TRBV20-1 and TRBJ2-5; 7 bases align to TRBD2. The CDR3 length is 14 residues. Trimming removed 2 bases from V and 9 bases from J; junction bases left unmatched: 12. Looked up from germline, CDR1 is DFQATT and CDR2 is SNEGSKA (reference sequence). CDR3 amino acids: CSARLTSEGAAQYF. The CDR3 coding sequence is TGCAGTGCTAGACTCACTAGCGAAGGGGCGGCCCAGTACTTC.

The chain links TRBV5-1 to TRBJ2-7; TRBD2 agrees at 7 bases. Germline V lookup: CDR1 SGHRS, CDR2 YFSETQ. The CDR3 is 11 amino acids. Trimming at V came to 6 bases and at J to 10 bases, leaving 7 bases not matched to a gene. DNA for the CDR3: TGCGCCAGCACCCTTGGGGGGGAACAGTACTTC. It codes for CASTLGGEQYF.

This clonotype has ten or more counts. The chain recombines TRBV30 with TRBJ1-1, with D perhaps TRBD1 (5 bases). The CDR3 runs 16 residues. The V end lost 4 bases, the J end lost 1 base, and 19 bases lay between the germline ends. Looked up from germline, CDR1 is GTSNPN and CDR2 is SVGIG (reference sequence). In DNA, the CDR3 is TGTGCCTGGATTCACCGGGGCAGGCATCCGAACACTGAAGCTTTCTTT. Amino acids: CAWIHRGRHPNTEAFF.

This clonotype appeared many times. The chain uses TRBV7-3 and TRBJ2-2; 11 nucleotides agree with TRBD2. CDR1 and CDR2 from the germline V gene are SGHTA and FQGTGA. The CDR3 is made up of 15 amino acids. With 2 bases clipped from V and 4 bases from J, the junction kept 0 bases outside the gene matches. CDR3 loop: CASSLGTSGTGELFF. CDR3 nucleotide sequence: TGTGCCAGCAGCTTAGGGACTAGCGGCACCGGGGAGCTGTTTTTT.

Note on this clonotype: With a much larger clone just one base away, this may be a read error. This sequence joins TRBV7-2 and TRBJ2-3; a possible D gene is TRBD1 (5 bases). This CDR3 is built from 14 residues. Germline assignment: CDR1 SGHTA and CDR2 FQGNSA. This CDR3 is CATGRSPLTGTQYF. In DNA form, the CDR3 reads TGTGCCACCGGGCGGTCCCCCCTAACAGGTACGCAGTATTTT.

This clonotype was detected a few times. The V and J genes are TRBV9 and TRBJ1-1; D remains unclear. The CDR3 is 14 residues long. Germline V CDR1 and CDR2: SGDLS, YYNGEE. Trimming cost V 2 bases and J 1 base, with 9 bases left between them. CDR3 sequence reads: CASSVTPQNTEAFF. CDR3 DNA: TGTGCCAGCAGCGTCACCCCACAGAACACTGAAGCTTTCTTT.

This clonotype was counted between two and nine times. The chain links TRBV25-1 to TRBJ2-3, with unresolved D. CDR3 length: 12 amino acids. Germline lookup yields CDR1 MGHDK and CDR2 SYGVNS. Trimming removed 3 bases from V and 2 bases from J, with 3 bases in between. This CDR3 reads CASSDYTDTQYF. CDR3 nucleotides: TGTGCCAGCAGTGATTACACAGATACGCAGTATTTT.

The V gene is TRBV28, the J gene TRBJ2-7; no clear D gene. Germline CDR1 MDHEN, CDR2 SYDVKM. This CDR3 has 11 amino acids. Trimming cost V 4 bases and J 9 bases, with 10 bases left between them. CDR3 in amino acids: CASSSSFGQYF. DNA of the CDR3: TGTGCCAGCAGTTCCTCATTCGGGCAGTACTTC.

This clonotype was seen more than once but under ten times. This chain uses TRBV7-8 with TRBJ1-5; D remains unclear. CDR1 is SGHVS and CDR2 is FQNEAQ in the germline V gene. The CDR3 runs 14 residues. V was pared by 3 bases and J by 4 bases, with 10 bases between. The CDR3 nucleotides read TGTGCCAGCAGCTTCAATTCCCAAAATCAGCCCCAGCATTTT. Its translation is CASSFNSQNQPQHF.

This clonotype showed up many times. V and J are TRBV19 and TRBJ1-5; TRBD1 might be the D (5 bases). This CDR3 comprises 13 residues. The V and J ends lost 8 bases and 1 base respectively, with 9 bases between them. The germline V gene encodes CDR1 LNHDA and CDR2 SQIVND (reference sequence). In DNA, the CDR3 is TGTGCCAGTGCCCGGGACAGCAATCAGCCCCAGCATTTT. This encodes CASARDSNQPQHF.

This chain connects TRBV27 to TRBJ2-1, with 8 bases matching TRBD1. The CDR3 sequence is 14 residues long. Germline-derived CDR1 and CDR2 are MNHEY and SMNVEV (reference sequence). Trimming at V came to 8 bases and at J to 3 bases, leaving 6 bases not matched to a gene. CDR3 nucleotide sequence: TGTGCCAGCGGAAGACAGGGGTTCTACAATGAGCAGTTCTTC. Amino acids: CASGRQGFYNEQFF.

This clonotype has a count of ten or more. This chain connects TRBV11-2 to TRBJ2-2; 10 positions match TRBD1. CDR1 and CDR2 from the germline V gene are SGHAT and FQNNGV. The CDR3 is 16 amino acids. V shed 1 base and J 5 bases; nucleotides not matched to a gene: 4. The CDR3 nucleotides read TGTGCCAGCAGCTTAGGGGACAGGGGACGAACCGGGGAGCTGTTTTTT. As protein: CASSLGDRGRTGELFF.